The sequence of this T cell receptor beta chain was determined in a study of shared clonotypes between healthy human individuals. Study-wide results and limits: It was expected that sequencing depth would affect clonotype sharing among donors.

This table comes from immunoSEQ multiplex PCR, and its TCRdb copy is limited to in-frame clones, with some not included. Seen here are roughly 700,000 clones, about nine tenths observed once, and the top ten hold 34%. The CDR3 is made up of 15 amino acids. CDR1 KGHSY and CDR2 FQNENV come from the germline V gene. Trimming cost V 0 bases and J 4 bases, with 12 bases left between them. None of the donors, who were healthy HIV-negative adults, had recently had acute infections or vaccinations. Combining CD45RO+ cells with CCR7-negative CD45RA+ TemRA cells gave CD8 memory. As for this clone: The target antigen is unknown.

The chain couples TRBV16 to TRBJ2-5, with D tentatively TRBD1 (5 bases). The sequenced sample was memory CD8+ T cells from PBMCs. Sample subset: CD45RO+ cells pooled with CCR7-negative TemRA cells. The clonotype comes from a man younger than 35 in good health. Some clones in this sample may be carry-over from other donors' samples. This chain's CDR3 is CASSQSLGRGETQYF. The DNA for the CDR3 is TGTGCCAGCAGCCAATCGTTGGGGCGCGGAGAGACCCAGTACTTC.